This TCR beta chain was sequenced for a study of cytomegalovirus exposure and HLA in healthy donors. Findings and limits, study-wide: Across all donors, roughly uniform sequencing depth was an assumption of the presence/absence analyses. Reports showed the classifier diagnosing cytomegalovirus status with high specificity and sensitivity. Clonal expansion was found to be greater in HLA-associated TCR beta chains than in equally common others in a later analysis.

In its sample, this clone was seen once. Its target is not known. Amplification used 60 Vbeta primers and 13 Jbeta primers. Profiled with immunoSEQ multiplex PCR; TCRdb holds only in-frame clones, not every one. This sample has around 90,000 clones, with over 75% found just once. The specimen sequenced was PBMCs. The source is a man between 50 and 59 years old in good health and CMV-seronegative.

CDR3 bases: TGTGCCAGCAGCCGGGACAGGGACTCAGATACGCAGTATTTT. This encodes CASSRDRDSDTQYF. The genes are TRBV11-1 and TRBJ2-3; 9 nucleotides agree with TRBD1. The length of the CDR3 is 14 residues. Germline CDR1 SGHAT, CDR2 FQDESV (reference sequence). V was clipped by 5 bases and J by 4 bases; unmatched bases: 4.